A single TCR beta chain is shown here with its context. The V gene end was trimmed by 6 bases and the J gene end by 7 bases; junction bases not matched to a gene: 11. Germline V gene data show CDR1 as MNHEY and CDR2 as SVGAGI. This CDR3 spans 15 amino acids. This record belongs to a study of blood T cell repertoires in COVID-19. Turning to the study itself: Samples of COVID-19 (acute and convalescent) were obtained from the United States, Italy and Spain.

Authors' processing steps: For nucleated cells, counts were estimated from reference gene primer amplification. The method was immunoSEQ multiplex PCR; TCRdb's version includes in-frame clones alone and lacks a portion of them. V, J and clone size were drawn from that table, and D and trimming were deduced from the DNA. The table shows approximately 110,000 clones, with around 90% occurring only once. This TCR was recovered from a woman aged 45-59 years with active or convalescent COVID-19. Sequencing input: peripheral blood. The chain employs TRBV6-5 and TRBJ2-2; TRBD2 agrees at 7 bases. CDR3 DNA: TGTGCCAGCAGCCGACGGGGGGAGATGGGCGGGGAGCTGTTTTTT. Its translation: CASSRRGEMGGELFF.